These 27 T cell receptor beta chains originate from one sample sequenced in a study of blood T cell repertoires in COVID-19. Clones were read by immunoSEQ multiplex PCR, and TCRdb kept only the in-frame ones, dropping some. This table holds 250,000 or so clones, approximately 88% found once. Sample: peripheral blood. The receptors were sampled from a woman aged 25 to 39 with acute or convalescent COVID-19.

This chain joins TRBV24-1 and TRBJ1-5; D perhaps matches TRBD1 (6 bases). Germline CDR1 is KGHDR and CDR2 is SFDVKD. The CDR3 loop spans 18 amino acids. Between the trimmed V and J ends, which lost 2 bases and 1 base, there was a span of 17 bases. CDR3 coding DNA: TGTGCCACCAGTGATTCCAAGAGGGGGGGGCGAAGCAATCAGCCCCAGCATTTT. It is translated as CATSDSKRGGRSNQPQHF.

The gene calls are TRBV28 and TRBJ1-6; D possibly corresponds to TRBD1 (5 bases). The CDR3 is 16 amino acids. Trimming took 3 bases from V and 1 from J, leaving 10 bases between them. The germline CDR1 and CDR2 sequences are MDHEN and SYDVKM. This CDR3 is CASSLSGLSYNSPLHF. In DNA, the CDR3 is TGTGCCAGCAGTTTGTCAGGGTTGTCCTATAATTCACCCCTCCACTTT.

The gene calls are TRBV30 and TRBJ2-7; a weak D match, TRBD1 (6 bases). Trimming removed 3 bases from V and 1 base from J, with 10 bases in between. Looked up from germline, CDR1 is GTSNPN and CDR2 is SVGIG (reference sequence). The CDR3 has 13 amino acids. The CDR3 DNA follows: TGTGCCTGGAGCGGGACACTTTCCTACGAGCAGTACTTC. Translating gives CAWSGTLSYEQYF. The full variable domain, in which reference TRBV30 and TRBJ2-7 provide the parts outside the CDR3, is SQTIHQWPATLVQPVGSPLSLECTVEGTSNPNLYWYRQAAGRGLQLLFYSVGIGQISSEVPQNLSASRPQDRQFILSSKKLLLSDSGFYLCAWSGTLSYEQYFGPGTRLTVT.

The chain recombines TRBV6-2 or TRBV6-3 with TRBJ2-7, with 8 bases fitting TRBD1. Germline CDR1 is MNHEY and CDR2 is SVGEGT. The V and J ends lost 5 bases and 5 bases, in that order; junction bases with no gene match: 8. CDR3 size: 14 residues. The CDR3 spells CASSKAGTGHEQYF. The CDR3 coding sequence is TGTGCCAGCAGTAAGGCCGGGACAGGCCACGAGCAGTACTTC.

For this clone: This sample also contains other DNA sequences that code for the same CDR3. The genes are TRBV5-4 and TRBJ2-2; the match to TRBD2 covers 11 bases. The length of the CDR3 is 16 residues. The V gene's germline CDR1 is SGHNT and CDR2 YYREEE (reference sequence). Unmatched junction bases numbered 3, after V lost 4 bases and J lost 1 base. The CDR3, as DNA: TGTGCCAGCAGCCTAGGACTAGCGGGGAACACCGGGGAGCTGTTTTTT. As protein: CASSLGLAGNTGELFF.

Comment on this clone: This CDR3 is also generated by other DNA sequences in the sample. The chain uses TRBV30 and TRBJ1-6; 9 nucleotides line up with TRBD1. The length of the CDR3 is 15 residues. Germline CDR1 and CDR2: GTSNPN and SVGIG (reference sequence). The J segment lost 7 bases and the V segment lost 1 base, leaving 5 bases of the junction unmatched. The CDR3 sequence: CAWSGRQGGNSPLHF. CDR3 in DNA: TGTGCCTGGAGTGGAAGACAGGGGGGGAATTCACCCCTCCACTTT.

The chain couples TRBV5-6 to TRBJ1-2; a weak D match, TRBD1 (5 bases). CDR1 SGHDT and CDR2 YYEEEE come from the germline V gene. The CDR3 length is 16 residues. V was clipped by 3 bases and J by 2 bases, with 17 bases between them. CDR3 sequence (DNA): TGTGCCAGCAGCTGGGGGGACGGGACGGACAACTATGGCTACACCTTC. Amino acid sequence: CASSWGDGTDNYGYTF. The whole variable domain, filled in from reference TRBV5-6 and TRBJ1-2, reads DAGVTQSPTHLIKTRGQQVTLRCSPKSGHDTVSWYQQALGQGPQFIFQYYEEEERQRGNFPDRFSGHQFPNYSSELNVNALLLGDSALYLCASSWGDGTDNYGYTFGSGTRLTVV.

The CDR3 nucleotides read TGTGCCAGCAGCCCGACCGGGACTTTGAGTGGCTACACCTTC. Protein product: CASSPTGTLSGYTF. The chain has TRBV7-9 and TRBJ1-2, with D possibly TRBD1 on 5 matching bases. The V gene's germline CDR1 is SEHNR and CDR2 FQNEAQ (reference sequence). Trimming removed 5 bases at V and 7 bases at J, with 17 bases between. The CDR3 runs to 14 residues.

The chain combines TRBV5-1 with TRBJ2-5; D unclear. CDR1 and CDR2 from the germline V gene are SGHRS and YFSETQ. V was clipped by 0 bases and J by 4 bases, with 4 bases between them. The CDR3 totals 12 residues. The chain's CDR3 is CASSLVRETQYF. DNA for the CDR3: TGCGCCAGCAGCTTGGTCCGAGAGACCCAGTACTTC.

The chain combines TRBV5-1 with TRBJ2-7; 13 nucleotides align to TRBD2. With V trimmed by 4 bases and J by 2 bases, 6 bases remained unmatched. Germline CDR1 reads SGHRS; CDR2 reads YFSETQ. The CDR3 extends over 16 amino acids. The CDR3 sequence: CASSAQLAGGTYEQYF. CDR3 bases: TGCGCCAGCAGCGCCCAACTAGCGGGAGGGACCTACGAGCAGTACTTC.

The chain links TRBV30 to TRBJ1-1; D unresolved. V was trimmed by 0 bases and J by 6 bases, leaving 20 bases between them. Germline CDR1 GTSNPN, CDR2 SVGIG (reference sequence). CDR3 length: 16 residues. In nucleotides, the CDR3 is TGTGCCTGGAGTGTATTGCAGCCGGCGGGGAATCCTGAAGCTTTCTTT. Translation: CAWSVLQPAGNPEAFF.

The rearrangement joins TRBV19 to TRBJ2-4; 7 positions agree with TRBD1. Germline lookup yields CDR1 LNHDA and CDR2 SQIVND (reference sequence). V was pared by 8 bases and J by 7 bases, with 8 bases of the junction left unmatched. This CDR3 contains 13 residues. CDR3 nucleotides: TGTGCCAGTCATGACAGGGTAAAGAACATTCAGTACTTC. Translation gives CASHDRVKNIQYF.

The J gene is TRBJ1-6, the V gene TRBV30, with D uncertain. V lost 5 bases, J lost 7 bases, and 12 bases lay in between. Germline CDR1 and CDR2: GTSNPN and SVGIG (reference sequence). This CDR3 spans 13 amino acids. This CDR3 is CAWDGQSNSPLHF. In nucleotides, the CDR3 is TGTGCCTGGGACGGTCAATCAAATTCACCCCTCCACTTT.

The J gene is TRBJ2-2, the V gene TRBV5-1; 7 positions match TRBD1. The CDR3 covers 17 residues. Germline V gives CDR1 SGHRS, CDR2 YFSETQ. V was pared by 4 bases and J by 0 bases, with 9 bases of the junction left unmatched. CDR3 in DNA: TGCGCCAGCAGCACCTCTGACAGGGCAACGAACACCGGGGAGCTGTTTTTT. Protein product: CASSTSDRATNTGELFF.

This rearrangement joins TRBV21-1 to TRBJ2-7; the D call of TRBD2 is as the table states it, not checked on the DNA. TRBV21-1 is an annotated pseudogene. This CDR3 comprises 11 residues. In DNA form, the CDR3 reads TGTGCCAGCAGCAAATCGTTCGAGCAGTACTTC. Its protein is CASSKSFEQYF.

This clone was recorded a few times. J is TRBJ1-1 and V is TRBV7-2; no firm D call. The CDR3 is 15 amino acids. Trimming pared 5 bases from V and 0 bases from J, leaving 13 bases between. CDR1 SGHTA and CDR2 FQGNSA come from the germline V gene. CDR3 protein: CASSLYGSMNTEAFF. DNA for the CDR3: TGTGCCAGCAGCCTATATGGTAGCATGAACACTGAAGCTTTCTTT.

The chain is built from TRBV14 and TRBJ2-5; TRBD1 matches at 11 bases. The CDR3 is made up of 15 amino acids. The trim removed 2 bases at V and 5 bases at J, leaving 4 bases unmatched. The germline CDR1 and CDR2 sequences are SGHDN and FVKESK. The CDR3 DNA is TGTGCCAGCAGCCAACGGACAGGGGGCAAGGAGACCCAGTACTTC. Translated, it gives CASSQRTGGKETQYF.

The chain links TRBV7-9 to TRBJ1-2; D gene uncertain. CDR1 is SEHNR and CDR2 is FQNEAQ in the germline V gene (reference sequence). The V and J ends lost 4 bases and 1 base respectively, with 13 bases between them. This CDR3 is 15 amino acids long. DNA of the CDR3: TGTGCCAGCAGCTCCCTGGCATCGGGTAACTATGGCTACACCTTC. It translates to CASSSLASGNYGYTF.

This clone was recorded once. This sequence joins TRBV5-4 and TRBJ2-3; 9 bases are a match to TRBD2. CDR1 is SGHNT and CDR2 is YYREEE in the germline V gene (reference sequence). V lost 1 base, J lost 2 bases, and 5 bases stayed unmatched. The CDR3 has 16 residues. CDR3 region: CASSLPSGKDTDTQYF. The CDR3 bases are TGTGCCAGCAGCTTGCCTAGCGGGAAGGACACAGATACGCAGTATTTT. Full variable domain (missing parts from reference TRBV5-4 and TRBJ2-3): ETGVTQSPTHLIKTRGQQVTLRCSSQSGHNTVSWYQQALGQGPQFIFQYYREEENGRGNFPPRFSGLQFPNYSSELNVNALELDDSALYLCASSLPSGKDTDTQYFGPGTRLTVL.

V is TRBV7-2 and J is TRBJ1-5; TRBD1 agrees at 8 bases. J was trimmed by 5 bases and V by 4 bases; bases with no gene match: 7. The CDR3 is made up of 15 amino acids. Germline V gene sequence: CDR1 SGHTA, CDR2 FQGNSA. CDR3 sequence (DNA): TGTGCCAGCAGCTCTCAGGGGGCGCTTGATCAGCCCCAGCATTTT. The encoded protein is CASSSQGALDQPQHF.

The rearrangement joins TRBV19 to TRBJ2-3, with 11 nucleotides matching TRBD2. Trimming removed 2 bases from V and 1 base from J; junction bases left unmatched: 8. The CDR3 totals 18 residues. The germline CDR1 and CDR2 sequences are LNHDA and SQIVND (reference sequence). CDR3 residues: CASSITSGSYTGTDTQYF. For the CDR3, the DNA is TGTGCCAGTAGTATAACTAGCGGGAGTTATACGGGCACAGATACGCAGTATTTT. Filled out from reference TRBV19 and TRBJ2-3, the complete variable domain reads DGGITQSPKYLFRKEGQNVTLSCEQNLNHDAMYWYRQDPGQGLRLIYYSQIVNDFQKGDIAEGYSVSREKKESFPLTVTSAQKNPTAFYLCASSITSGSYTGTDTQYFGPGTRLTVL.

The chain combines TRBV12-3 or TRBV12-4 with TRBJ1-1, with 7 bases that match TRBD1. Germline trimming cut 4 bases from V and 8 bases from J; bases unmatched to any gene: 4. The CDR3 has 12 residues. CDR3 DNA: TGTGCCAGCAGTTACACGGGACAGGAAGCTTTCTTT. Its translation: CASSYTGQEAFF.

This chain uses TRBV4-1 with TRBJ1-2, with D unresolved. CDR1 and CDR2 from the germline V gene are MGHRA and YSYEKL. The CDR3 has 15 amino acids. Between the trimmed V and J ends, which lost 5 bases and 3 bases, there was a span of 16 bases. The CDR3 bases are TGCGCCAGCAGCGGACGAATTAAGGGAGACTATGGCTACACCTTC. Translation gives CASSGRIKGDYGYTF.

This chain connects TRBV3-1 (or the pseudogene TRBV3-2) to TRBJ2-7; TRBD2 might be the D (6 bases). V was cut by 4 bases and J by 5 bases, with 15 bases left in between. Germline CDR1 is LGHDT and CDR2 is YNNKEL (reference sequence). CDR3 length: 14 residues. The DNA of the CDR3 is TGTGCCAGCAGCCCGGGACTGCCTATCAACGAGCAGTACTTC. Translating gives CASSPGLPINEQYF.

This clone was seen a few times. CDR3 in amino acids: CASNPRTQGSYNEQFF. DNA for the CDR3: TGTGCCAGCAATCCCCGGACGCAGGGATCCTACAATGAGCAGTTCTTC. This sequence joins TRBV7-8 and TRBJ2-1, with D maybe TRBD1 (5 bases). The CDR3 totals 16 residues. CDR1 is SGHVS, CDR2 FQNEAQ, per germline. Trimming pared 7 bases from V and 1 base from J, leaving 17 bases between.

The chain combines TRBV19 with TRBJ2-7, with 9 bases that match TRBD2. The CDR3 runs 15 residues. V lost 6 bases to trimming and J lost 1 base; unmatched junction nucleotides: 7. In germline, CDR1 is LNHDA, CDR2 SQIVND (reference sequence). CDR3 nucleotides: TGTGCCAGTAGGAAATCAGCGGGAGGTTCCTACGAGCAGTACTTC. It specifies CASRKSAGGSYEQYF.

The genes are TRBV6-2 or TRBV6-3 and TRBJ1-2; D is ambiguous. The CDR3 has 12 amino acids. CDR1 is MNHEY and CDR2 is SVGEGT in the germline V gene. Trimming shortened V by 6 bases and J by 8 bases, and 13 bases separated the two germline ends. Written as DNA, the CDR3 is TGTGCCAGCAGCCGGGCCTATGGGGGCTACACCTTC. Its protein is CASSRAYGGYTF.